These T cell receptor beta chains were read from a single sample in a study of molecular identifiers for immune sequencing clone quantification. One entry per CDR3 protein, called by TCRdb with MiXCR from the PCR reads. The table shows more than 95,000 distinct CDR3 sequences, with 20% to 30% occurring only once. The sample taken for sequencing was naive CD8+ T cells from blood, with Jurkat cell RNA spiked in. The receptors were gathered from a human donor in good health. Some libraries in this study had Jurkat cell RNA spiked in. The CDR3 runs from the conserved cysteine through the conserved F or W. Each record gives: D gene, clone size, J gene, V gene, CDR3 protein, CDR3 DNA. The D gene is left open where the match is weak. The size field is filled for only some rows; it gives once, few, many or a size class.

. many TRBJ2-2 TRBV19 CAKTITAHANTGELFF TGTGCCAAGACTATTACAGCTCACGCGAACACCGGGGAGCTGTTTTTT
TRBD2 . TRBJ2-7 TRBV4-1 CASSQEARTSVYEQYF TGCGCCAGCAGCCAAGAGGCGCGGACTAGCGTTTACGAGCAGTACTTC
TRBD2 . TRBJ2-1 TRBV4-3 CASSQDVLGLADYNEQFF TGCGCCAGCAGCCAAGATGTCTTAGGACTAGCGGACTACAATGAGCAGTTCTTC
TRBD1 . TRBJ2-5 TRBV7-9 CASLTGTGSTQYF TGTGCCAGCCTAACCGGGACAGGGTCGACCCAGTACTTC
. many TRBJ2-7 TRBV6-2/TRBV6-3 CASREEGREQYF TGTGCCAGCAGAGAAGAGGGCAGGGAGCAGTACTTC
TRBD1 many TRBJ2-5 TRBV2 CASSEGQGAAKTQYF TGTGCCAGCAGCGAGGGACAGGGGGCAGCTAAGACCCAGTACTTC
TRBD2 many TRBJ2-3 TRBV6-6 CASSYTNLAGGRADTQYF TGTGCCAGCAGTTACACAAACCTAGCGGGAGGGCGTGCAGATACGCAGTATTTT
. many TRBJ2-7 TRBV6-6 CAAGEHYEQYF TGTGCCGCAGGCGAGCACTACGAGCAGTACTTC
TRBD1 . TRBJ1-3 TRBV11-2 CASSLRDRASGNTIYF TGTGCCAGCAGCTTACGGGACAGGGCGTCTGGAAACACCATATATTTT
. many TRBJ2-1 TRBV4-3 CASGVSLGLGEQFF TGCGCCAGCGGGGTTAGTCTTGGGCTCGGTGAGCAGTTCTTC
. many TRBJ1-5 TRBV9 CASSVGGSNQPQHF TGTGCCAGCAGCGTAGGAGGGAGCAATCAGCCCCAGCATTTT
. . TRBJ2-1 TRBV15 CATSRESDNNEQSF TGTGCCACCAGCAGAGAGTCAGATAACAATGAGCAGTCCTTC
TRBD1 many TRBJ2-1 TRBV4-3 CASSQDSGGNEQFF TGCGCCAGCAGCCAAGATTCAGGGGGTAATGAGCAGTTCTTC
TRBD1 many TRBJ2-3 TRBV27 CASSPINRGRNAVSDTQYF TGTGCCAGCAGTCCCATAAACAGGGGGCGCAACGCGGTGTCAGATACGCAGTATTTT
. many TRBJ2-7 TRBV7-9 CASSTTANEQYF TGTGCCAGCAGCACGACAGCAAACGAGCAGTACTTC
. many TRBJ2-7 TRBV2 CASSPSVRGAEQYF TGTGCCAGCAGCCCATCGGTGAGAGGTGCCGAGCAGTACTTC
TRBD2 few TRBJ2-7 TRBV13 CASSLGLAASYEQYF TGTGCCAGCAGCCTGGGACTAGCGGCCTCCTACGAGCAGTACTTC
. many TRBJ1-6 TRBV13 CASSLGQYNSPLHF TGTGCCAGCAGCCTAGGACAGTATAATTCACCCCTCCACTTT
TRBD1 . TRBJ1-5 TRBV6-6 CASSYITGGLNQPQHF TGTGCCAGCAGTTATATTACAGGGGGCTTAAATCAGCCCCAGCATTTT
. . TRBJ2-3 TRBV30 CAWSLAGSTDTQYF TGTGCCTGGAGTCTGGCAGGTAGCACAGATACGCAGTATTTT
. many TRBJ2-3 TRBV19 CASTPGISGPDTQYF TGTGCCAGTACCCCCGGGATCTCAGGCCCCGATACGCAGTATTTT
. few TRBJ2-6 TRBV12-3/TRBV12-4 CASSWSGANVLTF TGTGCCAGCAGTTGGTCGGGGGCCAACGTCCTGACTTTC
. many TRBJ2-3 TRBV6-5 CASSYWGADTQYF TGTGCCAGCAGTTATTGGGGGGCAGATACGCAGTATTTT
TRBD1 many TRBJ2-7 TRBV6-5 CASSYGTGGIYEQYF TGTGCCAGCAGTTACGGGACAGGGGGCATCTACGAGCAGTACTTC
TRBD2 many TRBJ2-7 TRBV7-9 CASSLGGGEQYF TGTGCCAGCAGCTTAGGCGGGGGGGAGCAGTACTTC
. many TRBJ2-7 TRBV4-3 CASPSDGGHEQYF TGCGCCAGCCCCTCCGATGGAGGGCACGAGCAGTACTTC
. many TRBJ2-7 TRBV27 CASLPKGSPGDEQYF TGTGCCAGCCTCCCAAAAGGCAGCCCGGGGGACGAGCAGTACTTC
. . TRBJ1-3 TRBV12-3/TRBV12-4 CASSPEASSGNTIYF TGTGCCAGCAGTCCCGAAGCTAGCTCTGGAAACACCATATATTTT
. many TRBJ2-1 TRBV3-1 CASSQGLLNEQFF TGTGCCAGCAGCCAAGGACTCCTCAATGAGCAGTTCTTC
TRBD2 many TRBJ2-2 TRBV20-1 CSARDEAGGPWTGELFF TGCAGTGCTAGAGATGAGGCGGGAGGGCCCTGGACCGGGGAGCTGTTTTTT
. many TRBJ2-3 TRBV27 CASSSIDLTDTQYF TGTGCCAGCAGCTCAATTGATCTAACAGATACGCAGTATTTT
. many TRBJ2-7 TRBV7-9 CASSLGAPEQYF TGTGCCAGCAGCTTAGGGGCCCCCGAGCAGTACTTC
. . TRBJ2-6 TRBV11-2 CASSSYEGAGGTGANVLTF TGTGCCAGCAGCTCCTACGAGGGAGCTGGGGGGACTGGGGCCAACGTCCTGACTTTC
TRBD2 many TRBJ2-3 TRBV3-1 CASTGLAGGPDTQYF TGTGCCAGCACGGGACTAGCGGGGGGGCCAGATACGCAGTATTTT
. many TRBJ2-1 TRBV7-2 CASSSPAAAYNEQFF TGTGCCAGCAGCTCTCCAGCAGCGGCTTACAATGAGCAGTTCTTC
TRBD1 . TRBJ2-7 TRBV5-1 CASTPGDRGAYEQYF TGCGCCAGTACCCCGGGGGACAGGGGCGCCTACGAGCAGTACTTC
TRBD2 many TRBJ2-5 TRBV12-3/TRBV12-4 CASSWEREGKETQYF TGTGCCAGCAGTTGGGAGCGGGAGGGAAAAGAGACCCAGTACTTC
TRBD1 . TRBJ2-7 TRBV19 CASSGTGSAYEQYF TGTGCCAGTAGTGGGACAGGGAGCGCCTACGAGCAGTACTTC
. few TRBJ2-7 TRBV7-9 CASSLVPHYEQYF TGTGCCAGCAGCTTAGTTCCACACTACGAGCAGTACTTC
. . TRBJ2-5 TRBV7-2 CASSLEGAGWEETQYF TGTGCCAGCAGCTTAGAAGGGGCAGGGTGGGAAGAGACCCAGTACTTC
. many TRBJ2-5 TRBV7-9 CASSQREGAGQETQYF TGTGCCAGCAGCCAAAGGGAGGGGGCCGGCCAAGAGACCCAGTACTTC
. many TRBJ1-5 TRBV4-1 CASSQDGLSNQPQHF TGCGCCAGCAGCCAAGACGGACTTAGCAATCAGCCCCAGCATTTT
TRBD1 few TRBJ2-1 TRBV12-3/TRBV12-4 CASRPSRDRTYNEQFF TGTGCCAGCAGGCCGAGCCGGGACAGGACCTACAATGAGCAGTTCTTC
. many TRBJ2-5 TRBV28 CASSFSVSEYQETQYF TGTGCCAGCAGTTTTTCTGTCAGCGAGTACCAAGAGACCCAGTACTTC
TRBD2 many TRBJ2-3 TRBV7-6 CASSLASYLAGFSTDTQYF TGTGCCAGCAGCTTAGCATCATATCTAGCGGGATTTAGCACAGATACGCAGTATTTT
TRBD1 many TRBJ1-5 TRBV11-2 CASSPRGRDQPQHF TGTGCCAGCAGCCCGAGGGGGCGCGATCAGCCCCAGCATTTT
TRBD1 many TRBJ2-5 TRBV4-1 CASSHAGQGETQYF TGCGCCAGCAGCCACGCAGGACAGGGTGAGACCCAGTACTTC
. many TRBJ2-7 TRBV3-1 CASSYADRPPYEQYF TGTGCCAGCAGCTACGCCGACAGGCCCCCCTACGAGCAGTACTTC
TRBD2 many TRBJ2-7 TRBV12-3/TRBV12-4 CASTLAGAYEQYF TGTGCCAGCACGCTAGCGGGAGCCTACGAGCAGTACTTC
. . TRBJ2-7 TRBV7-9 CASSVPNSAGAPYF TGTGCCAGCAGCGTGCCTAACTCCGCTGGCGCGCCGTACTTC
TRBD1 few TRBJ1-2 TRBV6-5 CASSYSRTGFLGYTF TGTGCCAGCAGTTACTCGCGGACAGGTTTTTTGGGCTACACCTTC